This T cell receptor (beta chain) is from a study of T cell repertoires in cytomegalovirus infection. Broader study findings: Within the response measured ex vivo, HLA-C-restricted CMV-specific TCR beta clonotypes were dominant.

The CDR3 is 15 residues long. Germline V gene data show CDR1 as MGHRA and CDR2 as YSYEKL. V was trimmed by 1 base and J by 9 bases, leaving 13 bases between them. Remarks on this clonotype: Its antigen is unknown.

TCRdb re-analysed the reads in MiXCR, keeping a single row per CDR3 protein. The repertoire holds over 150,000 distinct CDR3 sequences, with about a sixth as singletons. This chain connects TRBV4-1 to TRBJ1-6; D is undetermined. The clonotype comes from a human donor in good health (CMV status not recorded). Some clones in this sample may be carry-over from other donors' samples. Sample: CD8+ T cells from PBMCs. CDR3 region: CASSQGPSLGSPLHF. CDR3 in DNA: TGCGCCAGCAGCCAAGGACCCTCCCTAGGTTCACCCCTCCACTTT.